This entry lists 20 T cell receptor beta chains sequenced from one sample in a study of regulatory T cells in long-lasting Graves disease. Building the TCR beta libraries relied on iRepertoire HTBI primers, and CDR3 regions underwent Arm-PCR. TCRdb called the multiplex PCR reads again in MiXCR, with one record for every CDR3 protein. The sample lists over 400,000 distinct CDR3 sequences; about 15% were seen once. Time point described: newly diagnosed GD, antithyroid drugs for less than 3 months. The TCR library used RNA extracted from PBMCs. These same records also appear under a second study, on T cells in Graves' hyperthyroidism and ophthalmopathy.

The starting material was peripheral blood mononuclear cells (PBMCs), obtained at new diagnosis, from a patient treated with antithyroid drugs. The source is a woman in her forties or fifties with Graves disease.

This clonotype was seen a handful of times. The rearrangement uses TRBV19 and TRBJ2-7; 10 bases match TRBD2. CDR1 is LNHDA, CDR2 SQIVND, per germline (reference sequence). The CDR3 is made up of 15 amino acids. The junction had 10 bases not matched to a gene; V was cut back by 5 bases and J by 6 bases. The CDR3 DNA reads TGTGCCAGTAGTCGAACCGGGACTAGCGAGGGCGAGCAGTACTTC. Amino acids: CASSRTGTSEGEQYF.

This clonotype was detected a few times. The V and J genes are TRBV13 and TRBJ2-3; 10 positions match TRBD2. Germline V gene sequence: CDR1 PRHDT, CDR2 FYEKMQ (reference sequence). The CDR3 has 19 amino acids. V lost 2 bases and J lost 2; bases outside the gene matches: 13. CDR3 DNA: TGTGCCAGCAGCTTACGGGGCTTTGGGACTAGCGAAAACACAGATACGCAGTATTTT. Translation gives CASSLRGFGTSENTDTQYF. Using reference TRBV13 and TRBJ2-3 for the parts outside the CDR3, the full variable domain is AAGVIQSPRHLIKEKRETATLKCYPIPRHDTVYWYQQGPGQDPQFLISFYEKMQSDKGSIPDRFSAQQFSDYHSELNMSSLELGDSALYFCASSLRGFGTSENTDTQYFGPGTRLTVL.

This clonotype was recorded many times. The rearrangement joins TRBV11-1 to TRBJ1-1, with a tentative D call TRBD1 (5 bases). Germline values: CDR1 SGHAT, CDR2 FQDESV (reference sequence). CDR3 length equals 14 residues. Trimming took 1 base from V and 4 from J, leaving 10 bases between them. The CDR3: CASSLVGEGTEAFF. The DNA of the CDR3 is TGTGCCAGCAGCTTAGTAGGGGAGGGCACTGAAGCTTTCTTT.

This clonotype was seen more than once but under ten times. This chain uses TRBV6-2 or TRBV6-3 with TRBJ2-1, with 13 bases fitting TRBD2. The ends lost 5 bases at V and 8 bases at J; junction bases unmatched: 12. This CDR3 has 17 residues. Germline CDR1 and CDR2: MNHEY and SVGEGT. DNA for the CDR3: TGTGCCAGCAGTCAGGCTCCCGGACTAGCGGGAGAGGATGAGCAGTTCTTC. Protein product: CASSQAPGLAGEDEQFF.

There are many counts of this clonotype. This chain connects TRBV15 to TRBJ2-5, with D tentatively TRBD2 (5 bases). CDR1 is LNHNV, CDR2 YYDKDF, per germline (reference sequence). V was trimmed by 5 bases and J by 6 bases, leaving 28 bases between them. The CDR3 length is 18 residues. The CDR3, as DNA: TGTGCCACCAGCCCAGGCGTCAGAAGCGGAAAGGTCGTACAGACCCAGTACTTC. It is translated as CATSPGVRSGKVVQTQYF.

This clonotype was found a few times. This clone may be a read error of a much larger clone one base away. The chain couples TRBV12-3 or TRBV12-4 to TRBJ1-1; a weak D match, TRBD1 (6 bases). This CDR3 region has 14 residues. CDR3: CASSQTGTNAEAFF. CDR3 sequence (DNA): TGTGCCAGCAGCCAAACAGGGACGAACGCTGAAGCTTTCTTT.

This clonotype was seen repeatedly, ten times or more. The chain recombines TRBV28 with TRBJ2-3, with 9 positions matching TRBD1. From germline, CDR1 is MDHEN and CDR2 SYDVKM. The V segment lost 6 bases and the J segment 2 bases; nucleotides outside the gene matches: 3. This CDR3 contains 14 residues. This CDR3 reads CASSGQGPTDTQYF. Here the CDR3 DNA reads TGTGCCAGCAGCGGACAGGGGCCCACAGATACGCAGTATTTT. Based on the CDR3 plus reference TRBV28 and TRBJ2-3, the full variable domain is DVKVTQSSRYLVKRTGEKVFLECVQDMDHENMFWYRQDPGLGLRLIYFSYDVKMKEKGDIPEGYSVSREKKERFSLILESASTNQTSMYLCASSGQGPTDTQYFGPGTRLTVL.

This clonotype was picked up many times. The chain has TRBV12-3 or TRBV12-4 and TRBJ1-1, with 8 bases identical to TRBD1. The CDR3 has 12 residues. V shed 5 bases and J 7 bases; nucleotides not matched to a gene: 3. CDR3 sequence: CASSPGGREAFF. The CDR3 DNA follows: TGTGCCAGCAGTCCAGGGGGCCGTGAAGCTTTCTTT.

A few counts support this clonotype. V usage is TRBV10-3 and J usage is TRBJ2-7; 11 bases are a match to TRBD2. Looked up from germline, CDR1 is ENHRY and CDR2 is SYGVKD. The CDR3 loop spans 17 amino acids. J lost 2 bases, V lost 2 bases, and 8 bases had no gene match. The CDR3 DNA follows: TGTGCCATCAGTGAGGGACTAGCGGGCAAACACACCTACGAGCAGTACTTC. Its translation is CAISEGLAGKHTYEQYF.

This clonotype was seen repeatedly, ten times or more. V is TRBV28 and J is TRBJ2-7, with 7 bases aligning to TRBD1. Germline CDR1 is MDHEN and CDR2 is SYDVKM. This CDR3 comprises 15 residues. J gave up 2 bases and V 4 bases, and 8 bases lay outside the gene matches. CDR3: CASSSAGTDTYEQYF. Written as DNA, the CDR3 is TGTGCCAGCAGTTCGGCCGGGACAGATACCTACGAGCAGTACTTC.

The table lists this clonotype with many counts. The gene calls are TRBV28 and TRBJ2-3, with 14 bases aligning to TRBD2. This CDR3 has 19 residues. Germline lookup yields CDR1 MDHEN and CDR2 SYDVKM. Losses at the gene ends were 4 bases for V and 2 bases for J; bases not matched to a gene: 11. The CDR3 is CASSSRLAGGIRYTDTQYF. The CDR3, as DNA: TGTGCCAGCAGTTCCCGACTAGCGGGAGGGATTCGGTACACAGATACGCAGTATTTT. Full variable domain (missing parts from reference TRBV28 and TRBJ2-3): DVKVTQSSRYLVKRTGEKVFLECVQDMDHENMFWYRQDPGLGLRLIYFSYDVKMKEKGDIPEGYSVSREKKERFSLILESASTNQTSMYLCASSSRLAGGIRYTDTQYFGPGTRLTVL.

This clonotype has a count of ten or more. The genes are TRBV9 and TRBJ2-1, with 12 bases that match TRBD2. V lost 3 bases, J lost 0 bases, and 4 bases stayed unmatched. Germline V lookup: CDR1 SGDLS, CDR2 YYNGEE. The CDR3 is made up of 17 amino acids. CDR3 in amino acids: CASSAPLAGGSYNEQFF. The CDR3 DNA reads as TGTGCCAGCAGCGCCCCACTAGCGGGAGGCTCCTACAATGAGCAGTTCTTC.

This clonotype was detected ten times or more. V usage is TRBV29-1 and J usage is TRBJ2-7; 9 bases match TRBD1. Germline V gene sequence: CDR1 SQVTM, CDR2 ANQGSEA. The CDR3 loop spans 15 amino acids. J gave up 2 bases and V 3 bases, and 8 bases lay outside the gene matches. CDR3 coding DNA: TGCAGCGTTGAGACAGGGACAGGGAGACCCTACGAGCAGTACTTC. This translates into CSVETGTGRPYEQYF.

In this sample, this clonotype turned up a few times. This chain uses TRBV18 with TRBJ1-3; D is possibly TRBD1 (6 bases). Per germline, CDR1 KGHSH and CDR2 LQKENI. CDR3 size: 16 residues. V was cut by 5 bases and J by 0 bases, with 14 bases left in between. This CDR3 reads CASSRDTGSSGNTIYF. DNA for the CDR3: TGTGCCAGCTCAAGGGACACCGGGAGCTCTGGAAACACCATATATTTT.

The V and J genes are TRBV7-8 and TRBJ2-1, with D uncertain. The CDR3 consists of 12 residues. Germline V gives CDR1 SGHVS, CDR2 FQNEAQ. Trimming left V 4 bases short and J 10 bases short, with 11 bases between. In DNA, the CDR3 is TGTGCCAGCAGCTCAAGGGTCGGGGAGCAGTTCTTC. Its translation: CASSSRVGEQFF.

This clonotype was found many times. The rearrangement uses TRBV2 and TRBJ2-2, with D perhaps matching TRBD1 or TRBD2 (5 bases each). The CDR3 has 13 residues. V was clipped by 0 bases and J by 6 bases, with 5 bases between them. The germline V gene has CDR1 SNHLY and CDR2 FYNNEI. Here the CDR3 DNA reads TGTGCCAGCAGTGAAGCGGGGGCCGGGGAGCTGTTTTTT. Encoded protein: CASSEAGAGELFF.

The chain recombines TRBV2 with TRBJ2-3; 8 bases line up with TRBD1. The CDR3 sequence is 15 residues long. CDR1 SNHLY and CDR2 FYNNEI come from the germline V gene. V lost 4 bases, J lost 6 bases, and 9 bases stayed unmatched. The CDR3 sequence is CASSGGPGQADTQYF. The CDR3 bases are TGTGCCAGCAGTGGAGGACCGGGACAGGCTGATACGCAGTATTTT.

The chain uses TRBV5-1 and TRBJ2-7; 10 bases fit TRBD2. The germline V gene has CDR1 SGHRS and CDR2 YFSETQ. This CDR3 has 18 amino acids. Unmatched junction bases numbered 9, after V lost 0 bases and J lost 0 bases. CDR3 region: CASSLGPTSGTSSYEQYF. For the CDR3, the DNA is TGCGCCAGCAGCTTGGGGCCTACTAGCGGGACCTCCTCCTACGAGCAGTACTTC.

The sample holds many counts of this clonotype. V and J are TRBV6-1 and TRBJ2-7, with D unresolved. There are 14 residues in the CDR3. The germline CDR1 and CDR2 sequences are MNHNS and SASEGT. Trimming removed 6 bases from V and 0 bases from J, with 12 bases in between. CDR3 amino acids: CASSPSINSYEQYF. CDR3 bases: TGTGCCAGCAGCCCATCCATTAACTCCTACGAGCAGTACTTC.

The table lists this clonotype with a few counts. V gene TRBV7-9 combines with J gene TRBJ1-3; 10 bases line up with TRBD1. From germline, CDR1 is SEHNR and CDR2 FQNEAQ (reference sequence). The CDR3 runs to 15 residues. The J segment lost 4 bases and the V segment lost 8 bases, leaving 8 bases of the junction unmatched. The CDR3: CASRLGQGVGNTIYF. The CDR3 nucleotides read TGTGCCAGCCGCCTAGGACAGGGGGTCGGAAACACCATATATTTT.